Reported below is one T cell receptor (beta chain). The target of this receptor is not known. No conserved phenylalanine or tryptophan ends this CDR3, so it is likely a read error. No DNA is shown, since the ends of the CDR3 on it are uncertain; the CDR3 is the one TCRdb lists. The meaning of the sample's treatment or condition label: approximately 18 received Ad26.COV2.S at low or high dose, single or two shots; about five received placebo; per-sample allocation not given. For vaccine and placebo recipients, repertoires were sequenced using samples collected on day 63 after the first injection. Cohort 1b enrolled 25 adults aged 18-55 years at a single site in Boston, USA, between 29 July and 7 August 2020. Ad26.COV2.S was a replication-incompetent adenovirus type 26 vector expressing a prefusion-stabilized SARS-CoV-2 spike protein from the original Wuhan strain. Via the germline V gene, CDR1 is SNHLY and CDR2 FYNNEI. Inclusive of both ends, the CDR3 amounts to 11 amino acids.

The data stem from a study of Ad26.COV2.S vaccination and SARS-CoV-2 variants (dated by TCRdb to the early 2020s). Context from the whole study: Vaccine-arm donors came from COV1001, a multicentre, randomized, double-blind, placebo-controlled phase I-IIa trial of Ad26.COV2.S in healthy adults. Dosing of Ad26.COV2.S was intramuscular, at either 5x10^10 or 1x10^11 viral particles, delivered as one shot or as two shots spaced 56 days apart. TCRbeta repertoire sequencing was used to assess the specificity and breadth of SARS-CoV-2-reactive T cell receptors after Ad26.COV2.S vaccination. A total of approximately 32 samples were included in the TCR-sequenced set, comprising 19 Ad26.COV2.S vaccine recipients, 5 placebo recipients and 8 SARS-CoV-2 convalescent individuals. Participants in the trial were split at random into five groups of five each, receiving low-dose or high-dose Ad26.COV2.S once or twice, or else placebo on both occasions. Investigators did not know the trial group allocation while performing experiments and assessing outcomes.

Points the paper makes about the study in general: Non-spike TCR breadth was comparable between vaccine and placebo recipients, consistent with the vaccine containing only spike. After vaccination, substantial breadth of spike-specific CD8+ and CD4+ T cell responses was reported. The study lacked the statistical power to compare responses across vaccine doses or regimens. The authors noted that the TCR breadth and depth analyses may have underestimated total T cell responses. Ad26.COV2.S recipients had higher spike-specific TCR breadth than placebo recipients (P = 0.0014).

TCRbeta CDR3 regions were sequenced with the immunoSEQ Assay. After extraction, genomic DNA underwent amplification by bias-controlled multiplex PCR, followed by high-throughput sequencing. The paper's processing steps were these. To quantify the absolute abundance of every unique TCRbeta CDR3 region, sequences were collapsed and filtered. T cell fraction was estimated by normalization of TCRbeta template counts to usable DNA, with usable DNA being measured through amplification of reference genes present in all nucleated cells. Repertoire TCRs were annotated as SARS-CoV-2-specific by exact matching of V gene, CDR3 amino acid sequence and J gene to a known reactive TCR set. The reference SARS-CoV-2 TCR set was derived from MIRA and filtered for enrichment in COVID-19-positive ImmuneCODE repertoires, a step that removed public or cross-reactive TCRs. Based on the MIRA antigens, annotated TCRs were further analysed at the level of specific ORF or position within ORF. Breadth was defined as annotated unique rearrangements over total unique productive rearrangements; depth was the summed frequency of those rearrangements. Two-sided Wilcoxon rank-sum tests were used to compare TCR breadth between groups. Sourced from immuneACCESS, this table was stored by TCRdb with only in-frame sequences that have V and J called. A share of the clones is absent; for the studies checked, an unresolved V gene accounts for under half, and the remainder has no known explanation. The DNA was the basis for D and trimming; V, J and clone size are from that table. The table for this sample lists about 440,000 clones; roughly 88% of them were counted only once. The ten biggest clones cover about 4.1% of the sample.

The V and J genes are TRBV2 and TRBJ2-7; TRBD2 is taken as the D call from the table, unchecked against the DNA. Sequenced here: peripheral blood, sampled in a trial of Ad26.COV2.S vaccine versus placebo. This clonotype was obtained from a person aged 18 to 65 who received the Ad26.COV2.S COVID-19 vaccine or a placebo. The CDR3 here reads CASSAENQLLY.